This T cell receptor (beta chain) was retrieved from a study of blood T cell repertoires in COVID-19. Study information: Spain, Italy and the United States supplied samples that represented acute and convalescent COVID-19. Sources were T cells, B-cell-depleted T cells, or PBMCs; the material itself was cDNA or gDNA.

CDR3 length: 15 residues. V was pared by 5 bases and J by 0 bases, with 11 bases between. CDR1 SGHTA and CDR2 FQGNSA come from the germline V gene. The protocol was immunoSEQ multiplex PCR, while the TCRdb copy is restricted to in-frame clones and leaves out a portion. Among 95,000 to 150,000 clones listed, approximately 83% were seen once. Sample: peripheral blood. The receptor was derived from a woman in her sixties or seventies with acute or convalescent COVID-19. The rearrangement uses TRBV7-2 and TRBJ2-1; D not resolved. The CDR3 loop is CASSPVESSYNEQFF. The CDR3 DNA reads TGTGCCAGCAGCCCTGTAGAGAGCTCCTACAATGAGCAGTTCTTC.